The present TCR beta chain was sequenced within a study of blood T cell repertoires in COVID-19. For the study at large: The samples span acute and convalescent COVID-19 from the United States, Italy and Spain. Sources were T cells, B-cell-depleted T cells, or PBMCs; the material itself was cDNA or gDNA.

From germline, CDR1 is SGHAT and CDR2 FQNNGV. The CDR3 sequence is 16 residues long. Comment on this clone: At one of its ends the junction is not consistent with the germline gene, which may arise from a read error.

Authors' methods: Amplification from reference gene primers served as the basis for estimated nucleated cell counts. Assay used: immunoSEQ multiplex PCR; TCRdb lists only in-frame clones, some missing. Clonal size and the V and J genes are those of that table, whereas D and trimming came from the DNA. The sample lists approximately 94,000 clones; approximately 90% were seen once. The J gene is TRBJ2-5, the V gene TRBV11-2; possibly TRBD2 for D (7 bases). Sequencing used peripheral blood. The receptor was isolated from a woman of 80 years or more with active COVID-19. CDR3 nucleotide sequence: TGTGCCAGCCGCTTATGGGGGGGCGGGAGTAGGGAGACCCAGTACTTC. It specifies CASRLWGGGSRETQYF.